These T cell receptor beta chains were read from a single sample in a study of T cell responses to AZD1222 COVID-19 vaccine. Assay: immunoSEQ multiplex PCR; the TCRdb copy retains only in-frame clones and omits some. The sample lists 150,000 or so clones; 90% were seen once. Here the sequenced sample was peripheral blood, taken on day 0 of AZD1222 vaccination. Receptor source: an adult in good health. Each CDR3 is given with its conserved first and last residue. A D gene is named only where the DNA matches it firmly. Clone size appears in some rows only: once, few, many, or a class for an expanded clone.

j_gene: TRBJ1-2; d_gene: TRBD1; len: 15; v_gene: TRBV27; abundance: .; CDR3aa: CASSLGAGGSYGYTF; CDR3nt: TGTGCCAGCAGTTTAGGGGCAGGGGGCTCCTATGGCTACACCTTC
j_gene: TRBJ2-7; d_gene: .; len: 13; v_gene: TRBV6-5; abundance: .; CDR3aa: CASRERGPYEQYF; CDR3nt: TGTGCCAGCCGGGAACGGGGGCCCTACGAGCAGTACTTC
j_gene: TRBJ1-1; d_gene: .; len: 13; v_gene: TRBV6-4; abundance: .; CDR3aa: CASSVTLQGEAFF; CDR3nt: TGTGCCAGCAGTGTCACCCTTCAGGGTGAAGCTTTCTTT
j_gene: TRBJ1-4; d_gene: .; len: 11; v_gene: TRBV2; abundance: .; CDR3aa: CASSESEKLFF; CDR3nt: TGTGCCAGCAGTGAAAGTGAAAAACTGTTTTTT
j_gene: TRBJ2-5; d_gene: .; len: 15; v_gene: TRBV19; abundance: once; CDR3aa: CASSARSPGQETQYF; CDR3nt: TGTGCCAGTAGTGCCAGGTCCCCAGGCCAAGAGACCCAGTACTTC
j_gene: TRBJ1-6; d_gene: .; len: 16; v_gene: TRBV7-9; abundance: few; CDR3aa: CASSQGGSSYNSPLHF; CDR3nt: TGTGCCAGCAGCCAGGGTGGAAGCTCCTATAATTCACCCCTCCACTTT
j_gene: TRBJ2-7; d_gene: TRBD2; len: 14; v_gene: TRBV7-8; abundance: once; CDR3aa: CASSSWREEREQYF; CDR3nt: TGTGCCAGCAGCTCTTGGCGGGAGGAGCGGGAGCAGTACTTC
j_gene: TRBJ2-1; d_gene: .; len: 13; v_gene: TRBV11-3; abundance: .; CDR3aa: CATTLRTLSEQFF; CDR3nt: TGTGCCACAACATTACGGACTCTCAGTGAGCAGTTCTTC
j_gene: TRBJ2-7; d_gene: .; len: 15; v_gene: TRBV4-1; abundance: once; CDR3aa: CASSQLATGTYEQYF; CDR3nt: TGCGCCAGCAGCCAACTAGCGACAGGGACCTACGAGCAGTACTTC
j_gene: TRBJ1-2; d_gene: .; len: 14; v_gene: TRBV27; abundance: .; CDR3aa: CASSLLAANYGYTF; CDR3nt: TGTGCCAGCAGTTTATTGGCAGCCAACTATGGCTACACCTTC
j_gene: TRBJ1-1; d_gene: .; len: 14; v_gene: TRBV18; abundance: .; CDR3aa: CASSPEGWNTEAFF; CDR3nt: TGTGCCAGCTCACCGGAGGGGTGGAACACTGAAGCTTTCTTT
j_gene: TRBJ1-1; d_gene: .; len: 15; v_gene: TRBV28; abundance: .; CDR3aa: CASSFLGGMNTEAFF; CDR3nt: TGTGCCAGCAGTTTTTTGGGGGGGATGAACACTGAAGCTTTCTTT
j_gene: TRBJ2-7; d_gene: .; len: 15; v_gene: TRBV3-1/TRBV3-2; abundance: .; CDR3aa: CASSQSGGGSYEQYF; CDR3nt: TGTGCCAGCAGCCAGTCAGGGGGAGGCTCCTACGAGCAGTACTTC
j_gene: TRBJ1-5; d_gene: TRBD1; len: 17; v_gene: TRBV19; abundance: .; CDR3aa: CASSDRDRDYSNQPQHF; CDR3nt: TGTGCCAGTAGTGACCGGGACAGGGACTATAGCAATCAGCCCCAGCATTTT
j_gene: TRBJ1-6; d_gene: .; len: 16; v_gene: TRBV4-3; abundance: .; CDR3aa: CASSQEQSSAGSPLHF; CDR3nt: TGCGCCAGCAGCCAAGAGCAATCCTCGGCCGGTTCACCCCTCCACTTT
j_gene: TRBJ1-2; d_gene: .; len: 16; v_gene: TRBV5-1; abundance: .; CDR3aa: CASSLEIQDGPYGYTF; CDR3nt: TGCGCCAGCAGCTTGGAGATTCAGGATGGGCCCTATGGCTACACCTTC
j_gene: TRBJ2-7; d_gene: TRBD1; len: 14; v_gene: TRBV11-2; abundance: .; CDR3aa: CASSPLGQEHEQYF; CDR3nt: TGTGCCAGCAGCCCCCTTGGACAGGAACACGAGCAGTACTTC
j_gene: TRBJ2-2; d_gene: .; len: 13; v_gene: TRBV5-1; abundance: .; CDR3aa: CASSLGRTGELFF; CDR3nt: TGCGCCAGCAGCCTTGGCAGGACCGGGGAGCTGTTTTTT
j_gene: TRBJ2-1; d_gene: .; len: 18; v_gene: TRBV7-9; abundance: .; CDR3aa: CASSFPDSAISSYNEQFF; CDR3nt: TGTGCCAGCAGCTTCCCGGACAGCGCAATCAGCTCCTACAATGAGCAGTTCTTC
j_gene: TRBJ1-1; d_gene: .; len: 14; v_gene: TRBV11-2; abundance: .; CDR3aa: CASSLPLRGKQAFF; CDR3nt: TGTGCCAGCAGTCTCCCTCTAAGAGGCAAGCAAGCTTTCTTT
j_gene: TRBJ2-5; d_gene: .; len: 17; v_gene: TRBV7-9; abundance: .; CDR3aa: CASSLVGLSLPQETQYF; CDR3nt: TGTGCCAGCAGCTTAGTCGGCCTAAGCCTCCCACAAGAGACCCAGTACTTC
j_gene: TRBJ1-1; d_gene: .; len: 13; v_gene: TRBV10-1; abundance: .; CDR3aa: CASSGQMNTEAFF; CDR3nt: TGCGCCAGCTCAGGACAGATGAACACTGAAGCTTTCTTT
j_gene: TRBJ1-3; d_gene: TRBD1; len: 15; v_gene: TRBV2; abundance: .; CDR3aa: CASSPQGDYGNTIYF; CDR3nt: TGTGCCAGCAGTCCACAGGGGGACTATGGAAACACCATATATTTT
j_gene: TRBJ2-7; d_gene: .; len: 13; v_gene: TRBV2; abundance: .; CDR3aa: CASSEAGAYEQYF; CDR3nt: TGTGCCAGCAGTGAAGCAGGAGCCTACGAGCAGTACTTC
j_gene: TRBJ1-2; d_gene: .; len: 14; v_gene: TRBV2; abundance: .; CDR3aa: CASSLSGGYAGYTF; CDR3nt: TGTGCCAGCAGCTTGTCGGGGGGTTATGCCGGCTACACCTTC
j_gene: TRBJ2-3; d_gene: TRBD2; len: 18; v_gene: TRBV5-1; abundance: .; CDR3aa: CASSLYASGKGGTDTQYF; CDR3nt: TGCGCCAGCAGCTTGTATGCTAGCGGGAAGGGAGGCACAGATACGCAGTATTTT
j_gene: TRBJ2-4; d_gene: TRBD2; len: 13; v_gene: TRBV28; abundance: .; CDR3aa: CASSFPGRDIQYF; CDR3nt: TGTGCCAGCAGTTTCCCCGGGAGGGACATTCAGTACTTC
j_gene: TRBJ1-1; d_gene: TRBD1; len: 14; v_gene: TRBV19; abundance: .; CDR3aa: CASSSGTGVSGAFF; CDR3nt: TGTGCCAGTAGTTCAGGGACAGGGGTTTCGGGGGCTTTCTTT
j_gene: TRBJ2-6; d_gene: .; len: 15; v_gene: TRBV28; abundance: .; CDR3aa: CASNRLNSGANVLTF; CDR3nt: TGTGCCAGCAACAGGTTGAACTCTGGGGCCAACGTCCTGACTTTC
j_gene: TRBJ1-2; d_gene: TRBD1; len: 14; v_gene: TRBV10-2; abundance: .; CDR3aa: CASSEYGQGYGYTF; CDR3nt: TGCGCCAGCAGTGAGTACGGACAGGGCTATGGCTACACCTTC
j_gene: TRBJ2-7; d_gene: .; len: 14; v_gene: TRBV11-2; abundance: .; CDR3aa: CASTTTGGGYEQYF; CDR3nt: TGTGCCAGCACCACTACAGGGGGGGGGTACGAGCAGTACTTC
j_gene: TRBJ2-7; d_gene: .; len: 13; v_gene: TRBV9; abundance: .; CDR3aa: CASSVADSYEQYF; CDR3nt: TGTGCCAGCAGCGTGGCGGACTCCTACGAGCAGTACTTC
j_gene: TRBJ2-7; d_gene: TRBD2; len: 17; v_gene: TRBV4-2; abundance: .; CDR3aa: CASSIRGEGIRSYEQYF; CDR3nt: TGTGCCAGCAGCATTAGAGGGGAGGGGATTAGGTCCTACGAGCAGTACTTC
j_gene: TRBJ1-2; d_gene: .; len: 15; v_gene: TRBV9; abundance: .; CDR3aa: CASSVGKGQNYGYTF; CDR3nt: TGTGCCAGCAGCGTAGGGAAGGGGCAGAACTATGGCTACACCTTC
j_gene: TRBJ1-1; d_gene: .; len: 15; v_gene: TRBV30; abundance: .; CDR3aa: CAWSPIAPRAIEAFF; CDR3nt: TGTGCCTGGAGTCCGATAGCCCCCAGGGCCATTGAAGCTTTCTTT
j_gene: TRBJ1-5; d_gene: TRBD1; len: 14; v_gene: TRBV2; abundance: once; CDR3aa: CASSWDSSDQPQHF; CDR3nt: TGTGCCAGCAGTTGGGACAGCTCAGATCAGCCCCAGCATTTT
j_gene: TRBJ2-2; d_gene: TRBD2; len: 17; v_gene: TRBV19; abundance: .; CDR3aa: CASRRASGGALTGELFF; CDR3nt: TGTGCCAGTAGACGTGCTAGCGGGGGGGCCTTGACCGGGGAGCTGTTTTTT
j_gene: TRBJ1-4; d_gene: .; len: 14; v_gene: TRBV2; abundance: .; CDR3aa: CASRNRTTNEKLFF; CDR3nt: TGTGCCAGCAGAAACAGAACAACTAATGAAAAACTGTTTTTT
j_gene: TRBJ1-6; d_gene: TRBD1; len: 15; v_gene: TRBV11-2; abundance: .; CDR3aa: CASSLVEGARTPLHF; CDR3nt: TGTGCCAGCAGCTTAGTAGAGGGGGCGAGGACACCCCTCCACTTT
j_gene: TRBJ2-7; d_gene: TRBD2; len: 17; v_gene: TRBV15; abundance: .; CDR3aa: CATSRDLAGGPTSEQYF; CDR3nt: TGTGCCACCAGCAGAGATCTAGCGGGAGGGCCCACCTCCGAGCAGTACTTC
j_gene: TRBJ2-3; d_gene: TRBD2; len: 17; v_gene: TRBV9; abundance: few; CDR3aa: CASSVVGLAGGRDTQYF; CDR3nt: TGTGCCAGCAGCGTAGTGGGACTAGCGGGGGGACGAGATACGCAGTATTTT
j_gene: TRBJ2-1; d_gene: TRBD2; len: 15; v_gene: TRBV6-2/TRBV6-3; abundance: .; CDR3aa: CASSWTSGGLNEQFF; CDR3nt: TGTGCCAGCAGCTGGACTAGCGGGGGATTAAATGAGCAGTTCTTC
j_gene: TRBJ1-2; d_gene: .; len: 13; v_gene: TRBV30; abundance: once; CDR3aa: CAWTGEGGNGYTF; CDR3nt: TGTGCCTGGACCGGCGAGGGAGGGAATGGCTACACCTTC
j_gene: TRBJ1-1; d_gene: .; len: 13; v_gene: TRBV7-3; abundance: .; CDR3aa: CASSLGTNTEAFF; CDR3nt: TGTGCCAGCAGCTTAGGTACGAACACTGAAGCTTTCTTT
j_gene: TRBJ1-2; d_gene: .; len: 13; v_gene: TRBV14; abundance: .; CDR3aa: CASSPKARVGYTF; CDR3nt: TGTGCCAGCAGCCCTAAAGCGAGGGTCGGCTACACCTTT
j_gene: TRBJ2-2; d_gene: .; len: 13; v_gene: TRBV29-1; abundance: .; CDR3aa: CSVAAGSTGELFF; CDR3nt: TGCAGCGTTGCCGCAGGGAGCACCGGGGAGCTGTTTTTT